The source of this TCR beta chain is a study of regulatory T cells in long-lasting Graves disease. Overall study results and limits: Patients with persistent Graves' had lower TCR diversity than newly diagnosed patients. A greater number of public clonotypes (around 3,000) was shared by persistent patients than by new patients (about 960).

CDR3-region Arm-PCR and iRepertoire HTBI primers produced the TCR beta libraries. One entry per CDR3 protein, called by TCRdb with MiXCR from the multiplex PCR reads. Among about 470,000 distinct CDR3 sequences, 20% to 25% were seen once, and the ten largest hold 6.5% to 9%. This sample's time point: persistent/refractory GD, antithyroid drugs over 5 years with positive TRAb. The TCR library was made from RNA that had been extracted from PBMCs in TRIzol. Of note for this clonotype: Its specificity is unknown.

The sample here was peripheral blood mononuclear cells (PBMCs), taken when the disease was refractory, from a patient treated with antithyroid drugs. The TCR was taken from a female donor with Graves disease.

This CDR3 reads CSATDGPPRGPDTQYF. DNA of the CDR3: TGCAGTGCTACGGACGGGCCCCCCAGGGGCCCAGATACGCAGTATTTT. The V and J genes are TRBV20-1 and TRBJ2-3; possible D gene TRBD1, 6 bases. The germline V and J ends were trimmed by 4 bases and 4 bases, with 21 bases remaining between them. Germline V CDR1 and CDR2: DFQATT, SNEGSKA (reference sequence). This CDR3 has 16 amino acids.